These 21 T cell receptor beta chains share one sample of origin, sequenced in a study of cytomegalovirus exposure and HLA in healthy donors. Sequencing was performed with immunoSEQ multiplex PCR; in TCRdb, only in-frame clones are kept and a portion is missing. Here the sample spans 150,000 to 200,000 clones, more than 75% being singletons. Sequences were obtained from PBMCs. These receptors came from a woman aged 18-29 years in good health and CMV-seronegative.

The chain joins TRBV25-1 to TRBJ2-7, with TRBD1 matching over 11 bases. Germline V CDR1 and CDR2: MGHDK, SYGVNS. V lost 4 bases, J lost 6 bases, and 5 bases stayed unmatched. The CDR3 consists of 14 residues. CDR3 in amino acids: CASSGTGGVAEQYF. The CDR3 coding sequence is TGTGCCAGCAGTGGGACAGGGGGCGTCGCCGAGCAGTACTTC.

The CDR3 DNA is TGTGCCAGCAGCGTGGACAGGAGCAGCACAGATACGCAGTATTTT. The encoded protein is CASSVDRSSTDTQYF. The chain employs TRBV7-7 and TRBJ2-3, with TRBD1 matching over 7 bases. Losses at the gene ends were 5 bases for V and 0 bases for J; bases not matched to a gene: 5. Germline V gene lookup returns CDR1 SSHAT and CDR2 FNYEAQ (reference sequence). The CDR3 extends over 15 amino acids.

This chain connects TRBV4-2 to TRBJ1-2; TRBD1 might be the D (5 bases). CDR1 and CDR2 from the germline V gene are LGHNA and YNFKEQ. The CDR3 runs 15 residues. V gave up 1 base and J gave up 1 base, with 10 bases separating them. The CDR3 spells CASSQGGAVNYGYTF. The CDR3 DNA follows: TGTGCCAGCAGCCAAGGCGGGGCGGTTAACTATGGCTACACCTTC.

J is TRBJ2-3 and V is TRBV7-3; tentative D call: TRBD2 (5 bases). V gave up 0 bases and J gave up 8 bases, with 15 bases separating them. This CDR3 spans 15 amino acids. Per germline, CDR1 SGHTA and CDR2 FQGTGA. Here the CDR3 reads CASSLTVTNGGTQYF. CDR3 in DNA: TGTGCCAGCAGCTTAACCGTGACAAACGGAGGTACGCAGTATTTT.

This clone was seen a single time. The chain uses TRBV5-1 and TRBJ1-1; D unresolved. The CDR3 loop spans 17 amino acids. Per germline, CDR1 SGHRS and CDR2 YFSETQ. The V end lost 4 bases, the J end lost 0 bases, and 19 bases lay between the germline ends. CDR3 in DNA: TGCGCCAGCAGCCTCTCCCCAAGGACTACTTTGAACACTGAAGCTTTCTTT. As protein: CASSLSPRTTLNTEAFF. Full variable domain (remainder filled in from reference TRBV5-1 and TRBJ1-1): KAGVTQTPRYLIKTRGQQVTLSCSPISGHRSVSWYQQTPGQGLQFLFEYFSETQRNKGNFPGRFSGRQFSNSRSEMNVSTLELGDSALYLCASSLSPRTTLNTEAFFGQGTRLTVV.

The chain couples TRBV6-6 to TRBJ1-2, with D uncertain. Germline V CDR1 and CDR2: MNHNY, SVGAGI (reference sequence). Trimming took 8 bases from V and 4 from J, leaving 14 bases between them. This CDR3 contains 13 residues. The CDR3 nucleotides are TGTGCCAGCCTAACAGACACATCCTATGGCTACACCTTC. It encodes CASLTDTSYGYTF.

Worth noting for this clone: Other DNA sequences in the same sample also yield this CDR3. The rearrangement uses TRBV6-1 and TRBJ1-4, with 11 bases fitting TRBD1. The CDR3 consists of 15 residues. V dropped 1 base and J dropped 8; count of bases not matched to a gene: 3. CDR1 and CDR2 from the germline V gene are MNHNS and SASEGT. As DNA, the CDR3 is TGTGCCAGCAGTGAAGGGACAGGGGGCGCGGAAAAACTGTTTTTT. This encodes CASSEGTGGAEKLFF.

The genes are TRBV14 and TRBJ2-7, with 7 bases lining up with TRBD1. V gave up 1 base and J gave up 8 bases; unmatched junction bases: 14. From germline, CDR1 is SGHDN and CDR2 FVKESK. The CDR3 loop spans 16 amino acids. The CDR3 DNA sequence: TGTGCCAGCAGCCAAGCCAGGGACAGCGGCAACATGAAGCAGTACTTC. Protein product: CASSQARDSGNMKQYF.

The CDR3, as DNA: TGTGCCTGGAGTAAAGGGAAGGGGTACGAGCAGTACTTC. Its translation: CAWSKGKGYEQYF. The chain couples TRBV30 to TRBJ2-7; D might be TRBD1 (5 bases). The CDR3 extends over 13 amino acids. Trimming removed 2 bases from V and 4 bases from J, with 12 bases in between. Germline CDR1 and CDR2: GTSNPN and SVGIG (reference sequence).

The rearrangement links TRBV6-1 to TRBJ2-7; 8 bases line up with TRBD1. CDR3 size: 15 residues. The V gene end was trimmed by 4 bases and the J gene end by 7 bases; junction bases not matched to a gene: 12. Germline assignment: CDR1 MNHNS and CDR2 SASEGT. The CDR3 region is CASSGRDRTLDEQYF. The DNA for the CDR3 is TGTGCCAGCAGTGGTAGGGACAGGACCCTTGATGAGCAGTACTTC.

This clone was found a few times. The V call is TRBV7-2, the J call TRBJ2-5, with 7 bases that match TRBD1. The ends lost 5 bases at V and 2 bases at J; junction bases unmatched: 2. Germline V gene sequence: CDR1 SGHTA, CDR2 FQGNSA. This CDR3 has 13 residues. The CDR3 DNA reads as TGTGCCAGCAGCCGGGGACAGCAAGAGACCCAGTACTTC. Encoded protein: CASSRGQQETQYF.

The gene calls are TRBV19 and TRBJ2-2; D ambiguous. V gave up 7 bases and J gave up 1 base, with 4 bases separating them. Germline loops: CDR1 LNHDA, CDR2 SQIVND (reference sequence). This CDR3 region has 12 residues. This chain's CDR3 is CASTRNTGELFF. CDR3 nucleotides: TGTGCCAGTACTAGGAACACCGGGGAGCTGTTTTTT.

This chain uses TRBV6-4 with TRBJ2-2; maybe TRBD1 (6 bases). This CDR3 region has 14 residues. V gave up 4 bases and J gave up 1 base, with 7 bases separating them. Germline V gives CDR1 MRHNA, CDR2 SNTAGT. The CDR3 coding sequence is TGTGCCAGCAGTGTGGGACAGAACACCGGGGAGCTGTTTTTT. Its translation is CASSVGQNTGELFF.

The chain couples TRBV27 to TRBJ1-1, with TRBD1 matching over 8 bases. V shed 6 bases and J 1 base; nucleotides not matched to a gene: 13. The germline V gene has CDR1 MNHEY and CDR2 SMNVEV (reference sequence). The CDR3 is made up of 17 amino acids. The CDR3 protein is CASRLVGTGTKNTEAFF. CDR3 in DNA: TGTGCCAGCAGACTAGTTGGGACAGGCACAAAGAACACTGAAGCTTTCTTT.

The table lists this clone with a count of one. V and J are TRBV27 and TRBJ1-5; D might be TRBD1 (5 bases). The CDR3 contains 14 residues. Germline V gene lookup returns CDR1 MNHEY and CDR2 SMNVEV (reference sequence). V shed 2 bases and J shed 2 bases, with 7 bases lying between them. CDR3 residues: CASSLIGGNQPQHF. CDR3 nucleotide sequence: TGTGCCAGCAGTTTAATAGGGGGCAATCAGCCCCAGCATTTT.

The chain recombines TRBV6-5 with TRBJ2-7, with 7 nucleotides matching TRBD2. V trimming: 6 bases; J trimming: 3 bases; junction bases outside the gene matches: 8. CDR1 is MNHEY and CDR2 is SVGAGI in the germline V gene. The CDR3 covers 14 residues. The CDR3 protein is CASSPSGTSYEQYF. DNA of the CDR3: TGTGCCAGCAGCCCCAGCGGGACCAGCTACGAGCAGTACTTC.

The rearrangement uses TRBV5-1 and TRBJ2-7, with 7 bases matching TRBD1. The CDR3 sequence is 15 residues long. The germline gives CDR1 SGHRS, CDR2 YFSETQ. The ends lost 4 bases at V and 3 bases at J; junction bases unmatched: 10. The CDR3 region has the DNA TGCGCCAGCAGCCCTCACGGGACAGCGTTCTACGAGCAGTACTTC. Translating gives CASSPHGTAFYEQYF.

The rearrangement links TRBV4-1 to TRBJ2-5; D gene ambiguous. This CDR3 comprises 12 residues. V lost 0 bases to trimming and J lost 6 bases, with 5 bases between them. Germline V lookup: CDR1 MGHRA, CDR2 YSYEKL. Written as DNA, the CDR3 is TGCGCCAGCAGCCAAGACAGGCAGACCCAGTACTTC. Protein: CASSQDRQTQYF.

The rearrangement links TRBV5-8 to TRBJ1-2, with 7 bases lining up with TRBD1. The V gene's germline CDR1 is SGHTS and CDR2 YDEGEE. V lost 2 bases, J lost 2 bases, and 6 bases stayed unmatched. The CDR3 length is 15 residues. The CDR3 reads CASSLDRDSNYGYTF. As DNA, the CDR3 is TGTGCCAGCAGCTTAGACCGGGACAGCAACTATGGCTACACCTTC.

CDR3 sequence reads: CASRAEDRANEKLFF. The CDR3 DNA reads TGTGCCAGCAGGGCAGAGGACAGGGCTAATGAAAAACTGTTTTTT. The chain has TRBV27 and TRBJ1-4; 8 bases fit TRBD1. V gave up 6 bases and J gave up 3 bases; unmatched junction bases: 6. The germline V gene has CDR1 MNHEY and CDR2 SMNVEV (reference sequence). CDR3 size: 15 residues.

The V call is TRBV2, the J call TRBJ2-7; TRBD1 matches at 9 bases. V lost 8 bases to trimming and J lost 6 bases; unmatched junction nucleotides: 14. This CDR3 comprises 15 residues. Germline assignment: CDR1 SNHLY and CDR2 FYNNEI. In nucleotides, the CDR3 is TGTGCCAGCGGCCGGACCGGGACAGGGTACTCCGAGCAGTACTTC. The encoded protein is CASGRTGTGYSEQYF.